The 17 T cell receptor beta chains in this list originate from one sample, sequenced in a study of blood T cell repertoires in COVID-19. This table comes from immunoSEQ multiplex PCR, and its TCRdb copy is limited to in-frame clones, with some not included. Of around 200,000 clones in the sample, approximately 88% were seen once. The sequenced sample consisted of peripheral blood. Receptors were obtained from a middle-aged man with acute or convalescent COVID-19.

The genes are TRBV12-3 or TRBV12-4 and TRBJ2-7, with D tentatively TRBD1 (5 bases). Deletions cut 5 bases from V and 0 bases from J, with 8 bases between. This CDR3 is built from 13 residues. The CDR3 DNA reads TGTGCCAGCAGTCCGGACACCTCCTACGAGCAGTACTTC. This gives the protein CASSPDTSYEQYF.

The chain recombines TRBV6-1 with TRBJ2-5; TRBD1 is a possible D gene (6 bases). Germline V gene lookup returns CDR1 MNHNS and CDR2 SASEGT. Trimming took 2 bases from V and 5 from J, leaving 6 bases between them. This CDR3 comprises 12 residues. CDR3 bases: TGTGCCAGCAGTGAAAGGGGGGAGACCCAGTACTTC. Translated: CASSERGETQYF.

This clone was found once. The chain couples TRBV30 to TRBJ2-1; 9 bases line up with TRBD1. The V gene's germline CDR1 is GTSNPN and CDR2 SVGIG (reference sequence). This CDR3 contains 15 residues. The V gene end was trimmed by 2 bases and the J gene end by 8 bases; junction bases not matched to a gene: 10. DNA for the CDR3: TGTGCCTGGAGTTCAGCCTCCGGGACAGGGTATGAGCAGTTCTTC. Its protein product is CAWSSASGTGYEQFF.

The rearrangement joins TRBV2 to TRBJ1-1; D is ambiguous. The germline gives CDR1 SNHLY, CDR2 FYNNEI. This CDR3 has 13 residues. V was pared by 3 bases and J by 4 bases, with 9 bases between. Written as DNA, the CDR3 is TGTGCCAGCAGTGACCGGGGAATCACTGAAGCTTTCTTT. It translates to CASSDRGITEAFF.

V usage is TRBV5-4 and J usage is TRBJ1-4, with TRBD1 identical over 8 bases. The CDR3 has 14 amino acids. The V segment lost 4 bases and the J segment 10 bases; nucleotides outside the gene matches: 9. Germline CDR1 is SGHNT and CDR2 is YYREEE (reference sequence). Here the CDR3 reads CASSPDRVRGKLFF. Written as DNA, the CDR3 is TGTGCCAGCAGCCCGGACAGGGTGCGAGGAAAACTGTTTTTT.

This sequence joins TRBV7-2 and TRBJ2-7; 10 bases map to TRBD1. This CDR3 has 16 amino acids. The germline gives CDR1 SGHTA, CDR2 FQGNSA. With 5 bases clipped from V and 9 bases from J, the junction kept 16 bases outside the gene matches. The CDR3 DNA is TGTGCCAGCAGCACCCGGACAGGGGGACGGAGTGGGGTGCAGTACTTC. Its protein is CASSTRTGGRSGVQYF. Drawing the rest from reference TRBV7-2 and TRBJ2-7, the complete variable domain is GAGVSQSPSNKVTEKGKDVELRCDPISGHTALYWYRQSLGQGLEFLIYFQGNSAPDKSGLPSDRFSAERTGGSVSTLTIQRTQQEDSAVYLCASSTRTGGRSGVQYFGPGTRLTVT.

The rearrangement joins TRBV30 to TRBJ2-7; 7 bases are a match to TRBD1. The length of the CDR3 is 17 residues. Germline CDR1 reads GTSNPN; CDR2 reads SVGIG (reference sequence). J was trimmed by 4 bases and V by 1 base; bases with no gene match: 16. In DNA form, the CDR3 reads TGTGCCTGGAGTGGTTTTGTCGAGGACAGGAGAAATTACGAGCAGTACTTC. This sequence encodes CAWSGFVEDRRNYEQYF.

The J gene is TRBJ2-3, the V gene TRBV2; 7 bases align to TRBD2. Germline CDR1 reads SNHLY; CDR2 reads FYNNEI. The V gene end was trimmed by 8 bases and the J gene end by 1 base; junction bases not matched to a gene: 9. This CDR3 region has 15 residues. CDR3 in amino acids: CASHSSGRRTDTQYF. The CDR3 DNA reads as TGTGCCAGCCACTCGTCCGGGAGGCGCACAGATACGCAGTATTTT. Together with reference TRBV2 and TRBJ2-3, the CDR3 gives the full variable domain: EPEVTQTPSHQVTQMGQEVILRCVPISNHLYFYWYRQILGQKVEFLVSFYNNEISEKSEIFDDQFSVERPDGSNFTLKIRSTKLEDSAMYFCASHSSGRRTDTQYFGPGTRLTVL.

The chain joins TRBV29-1 to TRBJ1-2; weak D call: TRBD1 (5 bases). The germline gives CDR1 SQVTM, CDR2 ANQGSEA. Trimming stripped 3 bases from V and 4 bases from J, with 15 bases between. This CDR3 has 14 amino acids. The CDR3 DNA sequence: TGCAGCGTTGATCTTGCATCGGGGGGCTATGGCTACACCTTC. The encoded protein is CSVDLASGGYGYTF.

This clone was found once. This chain links TRBV3-1 (or the pseudogene TRBV3-2) with TRBJ2-5; 7 nucleotides align to TRBD2. V dropped 4 bases and J dropped 5; count of bases not matched to a gene: 10. Germline V gene data show CDR1 as LGHDT and CDR2 as YNNKEL (reference sequence). The CDR3 is 15 residues long. The CDR3 sequence is CASSPGLPEGETQYF. In DNA form, the CDR3 reads TGTGCCAGCAGCCCGGGACTACCCGAGGGGGAGACCCAGTACTTC.

The chain is built from TRBV11-1 and TRBJ2-7, with D perhaps TRBD1 (5 bases). Trimming took 5 bases from V and 4 from J, leaving 15 bases between them. This CDR3 region has 14 residues. Per the germline V gene, CDR1 is SGHAT and CDR2 is FQDESV (reference sequence). CDR3 sequence reads: CASSVAGIIYEQYF. The CDR3 DNA is TGTGCCAGCAGCGTGGCAGGGATCATTTACGAGCAGTACTTC.

As for this clone: Its ends do not fully match the called genes, so a read error is possible. The rearrangement uses TRBV23-1 and TRBJ1-1; D unclear. TRBV23-1 is an ORF for which the function is uncertain. This CDR3 has 14 residues. The CDR3 bases are TGCGCCAGCAGTCAACCTACCGGGGAATTCGGGATGGGTTTT. It codes for CASSQPTGEFGMGF.

This chain connects TRBV9 to TRBJ2-1, with 14 bases fitting TRBD2. The germline gives CDR1 SGDLS, CDR2 YYNGEE. The CDR3 is 17 residues long. Trimming removed 0 bases from V and 10 bases from J; junction bases left unmatched: 9. The CDR3 is CASSVALGLAGGGEQFF. The CDR3, as DNA: TGTGCCAGCAGCGTAGCCCTCGGACTAGCGGGGGGTGGGGAGCAGTTCTTC.

The CDR3 DNA is TGTGCCAGCAGTGACGGTGGGCTAGCGGAGCAGTTCTTC. Translating it yields CASSDGGLAEQFF. The chain has TRBV2 and TRBJ2-1, with a tentative D call TRBD2 (6 bases). In germline, CDR1 is SNHLY, CDR2 FYNNEI. V was cut by 3 bases and J by 10 bases, with 13 bases left in between. There are 13 residues in the CDR3.

V usage is TRBV5-1 and J usage is TRBJ2-1; no definite D call. Trimming shortened V by 4 bases and J by 6 bases, and 11 bases separated the two germline ends. The CDR3 length is 13 residues. Germline assignment: CDR1 SGHRS and CDR2 YFSETQ. The CDR3 reads CASSLASGNEQFF. The CDR3 DNA sequence: TGCGCCAGCAGCCTGGCGTCGGGCAATGAGCAGTTCTTC.

This chain connects TRBV10-3 to TRBJ1-2; 10 nucleotides agree with TRBD1. The CDR3 is 16 amino acids. Germline V gene sequence: CDR1 ENHRY, CDR2 SYGVKD. The J segment lost 5 bases and the V segment lost 10 bases, leaving 16 bases of the junction unmatched. This CDR3 reads CASTRDRGLGGYGYTF. The CDR3 coding sequence is TGTGCCAGCACCCGGGACAGGGGTTTGGGCGGATATGGCTACACCTTC.

J is TRBJ2-6 and V is TRBV4-3; D ambiguous. The CDR3 contains 17 residues. CDR1 and CDR2 from the germline V gene are LGHNA and YSLEER. Trimming removed 3 bases from V and 2 bases from J, with 14 bases in between. In nucleotides, the CDR3 is TGCGCCAGCAGCCAGGCCTTAGCTGCTCCTGGGGCCAACGTCCTGACTTTC. This gives the protein CASSQALAAPGANVLTF.